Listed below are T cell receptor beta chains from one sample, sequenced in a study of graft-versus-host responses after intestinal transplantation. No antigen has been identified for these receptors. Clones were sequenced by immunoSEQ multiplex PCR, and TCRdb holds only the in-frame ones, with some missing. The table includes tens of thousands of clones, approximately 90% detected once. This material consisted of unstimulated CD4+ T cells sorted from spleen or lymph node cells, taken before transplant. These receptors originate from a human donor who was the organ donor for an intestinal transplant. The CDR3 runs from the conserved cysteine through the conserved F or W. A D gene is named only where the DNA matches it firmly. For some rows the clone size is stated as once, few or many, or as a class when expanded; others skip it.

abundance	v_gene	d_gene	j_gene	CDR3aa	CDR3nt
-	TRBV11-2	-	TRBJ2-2	CASSTWSKPGELFF	TGTGCCAGCAGCACTTGGTCCAAACCCGGGGAGCTGTTTTTT
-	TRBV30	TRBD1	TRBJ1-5	CAWGRGQGFGQPQHF	TGTGCCTGGGGCCGGGGACAGGGGTTCGGTCAGCCCCAGCATTTT
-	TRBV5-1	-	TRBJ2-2	CASSLDRGHANTGELFF	TGCGCCAGCAGCCTGGATCGGGGACACGCGAACACCGGGGAGCTGTTTTTT
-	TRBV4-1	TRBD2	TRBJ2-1	CASSQGGAGAYNEQFF	TGCGCCAGCAGCCAAGGTGGAGCGGGAGCCTACAATGAGCAGTTCTTC
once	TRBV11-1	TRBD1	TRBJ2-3	CASSLDGQGLDTQYF	TGTGCCAGCAGCTTAGACGGACAGGGGTTAGATACGCAGTATTTT
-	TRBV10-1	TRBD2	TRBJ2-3	CASSAIAGDTQYF	TGCGCCAGCAGTGCGATAGCGGGAGATACGCAGTATTTT
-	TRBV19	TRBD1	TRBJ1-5	CASSTDRVQPQHF	TGTGCCAGTAGTACGGACAGGGTACAGCCCCAGCATTTT
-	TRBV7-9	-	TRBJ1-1	CASTKATEYTEAFF	TGTGCCAGCACCAAAGCGACAGAATACACTGAAGCTTTCTTT
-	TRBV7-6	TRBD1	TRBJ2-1	CASSLIDREIGEQFF	TGTGCCAGCAGCTTAATTGACAGGGAGATAGGTGAGCAGTTCTTC
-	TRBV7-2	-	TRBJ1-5	CASSLEWGRVQPQHF	TGTGCCAGCAGCCTAGAGTGGGGGCGCGTTCAGCCCCAGCATTTT
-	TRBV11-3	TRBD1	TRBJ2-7	CASSGPGQGYEQYF	TGTGCCAGCAGCGGCCCCGGACAGGGGTACGAGCAGTACTTC
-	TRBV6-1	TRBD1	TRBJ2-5	CASQGQVQETQYF	TGTGCCAGCCAGGGACAGGTACAAGAGACCCAGTACTTC
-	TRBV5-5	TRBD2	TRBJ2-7	CASTHRSGGRSYEQYF	TGTGCCAGCACCCATCGTAGCGGGGGCCGCTCCTACGAGCAGTACTTC
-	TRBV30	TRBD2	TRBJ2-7	CAWSDRDSWTSGTPYEQYF	TGTGCCTGGAGCGACCGGGACTCCTGGACTAGCGGGACACCCTACGAGCAGTACTTC
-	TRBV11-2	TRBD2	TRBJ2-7	CASSLAGGPYEQYF	TGTGCCAGCAGCTTAGCGGGGGGGCCCTACGAGCAGTACTTC
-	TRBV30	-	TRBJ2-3	CAWSLGSTDTQYF	TGTGCCTGGAGTCTAGGCAGCACAGATACGCAGTATTTT
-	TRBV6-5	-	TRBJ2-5	CASSPTRAKETQYF	TGTGCCAGCAGTCCTACTAGGGCCAAAGAGACCCAGTACTTC
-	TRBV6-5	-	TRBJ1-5	CASSGQIQPQHF	TGTGCCAGCAGTGGACAGATACAGCCCCAGCATTTT
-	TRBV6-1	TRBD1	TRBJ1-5	CASSEGIHNRGGGQPQHF	TGTGCCAGCAGTGAGGGCATACACAACAGGGGCGGAGGTCAGCCCCAGCATTTT
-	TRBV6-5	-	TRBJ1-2	CASSYSVIQGDGYTF	TGTGCCAGCAGTTACTCGGTTATACAGGGTGATGGCTACACCTTC
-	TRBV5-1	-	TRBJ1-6	CASSLGSPYNSPLHF	TGCGCCAGCAGCTTGGGTAGCCCTTATAATTCACCCCTCCACTTT
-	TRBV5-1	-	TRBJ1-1	CASSFGGSMNTEAFF	TGCGCCAGCAGCTTCGGGGGATCCATGAACACTGAAGCTTTCTTT
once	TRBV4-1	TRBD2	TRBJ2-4	CASSQPTSGGAKNIQYF	TGCGCCAGCAGCCAACCTACTAGCGGGGGAGCCAAAAACATTCAGTACTTC
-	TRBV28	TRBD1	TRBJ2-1	CASSFSGTANNEQFF	TGTGCCAGCAGTTTCTCCGGGACAGCTAACAATGAGCAGTTCTTC
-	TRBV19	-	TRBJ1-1	CASSMRNPMNTEAFF	TGTGCCAGTAGTATGAGGAACCCCATGAACACTGAAGCTTTCTTT
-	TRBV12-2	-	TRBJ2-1	CASRLRLISYNEQFF	TGTGCAAGTCGCTTGCGTCTGATCTCCTACAATGAGCAGTTCTTC
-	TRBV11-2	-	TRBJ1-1	CATRGGYQNTEAFF	TGTGCCACACGCGGGGGGTACCAGAACACTGAAGCTTTCTTT
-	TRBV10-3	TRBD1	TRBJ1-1	CAISDYTGTGGTEAFF	TGTGCCATCAGTGACTATACCGGGACAGGGGGCACTGAAGCTTTCTTT
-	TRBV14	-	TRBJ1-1	CASSQEYDMNTEAFF	TGTGCCAGCAGCCAAGAATACGACATGAACACTGAAGCTTTCTTT
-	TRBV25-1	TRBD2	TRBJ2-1	CASTTSGEYNEQFF	TGTGCCAGCACGACTAGCGGGGAATACAATGAGCAGTTCTTC
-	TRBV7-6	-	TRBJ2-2	CASSASGFTGELFF	TGTGCCAGCAGCGCCTCAGGATTCACCGGGGAGCTGTTTTTT
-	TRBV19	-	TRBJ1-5	CASSTGIYQPQHF	TGTGCCAGTAGTACGGGGATTTACCAGCCCCAGCATTTT
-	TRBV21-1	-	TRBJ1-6	CASSGLWTGGMGWALHF	TGTGCCAGCAGCGGACTTTGGACAGGGGGCATGGGTTGGGCCCTCCACTTT
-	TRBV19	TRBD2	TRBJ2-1	CASSMSAGGSYNEQFF	TGTGCCAGTAGTATGTCAGCGGGAGGTTCCTACAATGAGCAGTTCTTC
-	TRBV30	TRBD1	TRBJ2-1	CAWSVGQGVPNEQFF	TGTGCCTGGAGTGTCGGGCAGGGGGTACCCAATGAGCAGTTCTTC
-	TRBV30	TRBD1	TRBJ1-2	CAWSAPGRGYGYTF	TGTGCCTGGAGCGCACCCGGCAGGGGGTATGGCTACACCTTC
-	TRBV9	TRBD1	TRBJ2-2	CASSVRGTGPGELFF	TGTGCCAGCAGCGTACGGGGGACAGGGCCCGGGGAGCTGTTTTTT
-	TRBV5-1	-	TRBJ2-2	CASSLDMSPNTGELFF	TGCGCCAGCAGCTTGGATATGAGTCCCAACACCGGGGAGCTGTTTTTT
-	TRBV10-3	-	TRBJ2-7	CAISGTGWYEQYF	TGTGCCATCAGCGGGACTGGTTGGTACGAGCAGTACTTC
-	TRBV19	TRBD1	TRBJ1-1	CASSPQRTGGRGGAFF	TGTGCCAGTAGTCCCCAAAGGACAGGGGGCAGGGGGGGAGCTTTCTTT
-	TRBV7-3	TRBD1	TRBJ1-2	CASSLPTGGPLGGYTF	TGTGCCAGCAGCTTACCGACAGGGGGGCCCTTAGGCGGCTACACCTTC
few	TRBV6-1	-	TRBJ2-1	CASSELINEQFF	TGTGCCAGCAGCGAACTAATCAATGAGCAGTTCTTC
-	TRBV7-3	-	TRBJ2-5	CASSLLPEETQYF	TGTGCCAGCAGCTTACTACCGGAAGAGACCCAGTACTTC
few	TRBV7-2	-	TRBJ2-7	CASRYDIAYEQYF	TGTGCCAGCAGGTACGACATAGCCTACGAGCAGTACTTC
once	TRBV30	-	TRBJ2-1	CAWRTFPSGWVEQFF	TGTGCCTGGAGGACCTTCCCTTCGGGATGGGTTGAGCAGTTCTTC
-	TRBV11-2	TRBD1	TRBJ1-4	CASSFAGGGNEKLFF	TGTGCCAGCAGCTTTGCAGGGGGCGGTAATGAAAAACTGTTTTTT
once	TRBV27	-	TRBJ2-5	CASSLTSSMETQYF	TGTGCCAGCAGTTTAACCTCGTCTATGGAGACCCAGTACTTC
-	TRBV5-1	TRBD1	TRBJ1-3	CASSLAGTGVDTIYF	TGCGCCAGCAGCTTGGCCGGGACAGGGGTGGACACCATATATTTT
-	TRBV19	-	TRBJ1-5	CASSHLGYNQPQHF	TGTGCCAGTAGTCATCTAGGATACAATCAGCCCCAGCATTTT